This T cell receptor beta chain stems from a study of cytomegalovirus exposure and HLA in healthy donors (dated by TCRdb to about 2017). About the full investigation: An earlier analysis of 587 of the donors reported 276 Gb of sequence data and 117 million unique TCR beta sequences obtained from around 170 million T cells. Roughly 300 gigabases of sequencing data and 70 million to 100 million unique TCR sequences were included in an early release covering about 620 HLA-typed donors. Of the roughly 400 genotyped donors, approximately 83% fell in the genetic ancestry cluster associated with self-reported Caucasian donors. The study was designed to test whether signatures of past pathogen exposure could be identified by cataloging public T cell receptors. The study used immunosequencing to profile the T cell repertoires of approximately 640 subjects and linked those repertoires to cytomegalovirus serostatus. In addition to the first cohort of 500 to 850 subjects, a separate validation cohort of 100 to 150 different subjects was used. High-throughput TCR immunosequencing, statistical association of individual TCRs with disease status, and machine learning were combined to predict cytomegalovirus infection status. A later analysis re-analyzed previously published TCR beta repertoires from 666 donors and added high-resolution HLA genotyping to study TCR occurrence patterns. Rather than using new phenotypic data, the later analysis identified candidate immune exposures from TCR beta sequences and from how often those sequences occurred across donors. An earlier analysis of 587 of the donors applied high-throughput TCR beta sequencing to assess whether each TCR beta V gene segment acted as functional or pseudogenic. Donor age, sex, ethnicity and CMV serostatus were compiled together with the repertoire data. Genome-wide SNP genotypes for about 60% of the roughly 670 donors were used in a later genetic analysis, which treated that subset as a discovery cohort. Every discovery cohort repertoire had been produced on one sequencing platform. HLA typing included class I and class II loci at four-digit resolution. The number of donors typed differed by locus, with about 629-640 for A, B, C, DRB1 and DQB1, approximately 500 for DQA1, 606 for DPA1, and some 450 for DPB1. Because of strong linkage in the cohort, 4 to 6 DR-DQ haplotypes were treated as single units for association and clustering. Across 300 to 400 genotyped donors of the cohort, an average of roughly 200,000 unique TCR beta nucleotide sequences per donor were sequenced, and 15% to 20% of those sequences were non-productive.

Libraries came from the immunoSEQ multiplex PCR assay. For the multiplex PCR, a mixture combining 60 forward primers for TCR Vbeta segments and 13 reverse primers for TCR Jbeta segments was used. A multiplex PCR assay on genomic DNA amplified the CDR3 region of rearranged TCR beta genes. The Illumina HiSeq System was used to sequence the amplified TCR beta libraries as 87-base-pair reads. The source study handled its data this way. Across the 500 to 850 repertoires, a later analysis counted some 80 million unique TCR beta chains, some 11 million of which were shared by at least two donors. Raw reads were error-corrected and collapsed into unique sequences with a nearest-neighbor algorithm that merged closely related sequences to remove PCR and sequencing errors. To assign V, D and J gene segments, CDR3 sequences were aligned to IMGT reference sequences. Each retained sequence needed at least a six-nucleotide match to both a V gene segment and a J gene segment. Rearrangements were classified as productive when the CDR3 lacked stop codons and remained in frame with V and J, and all other rearrangements were classified as non-productive. Following IMGT convention, CDR3 was defined as the stretch from the second conserved V-encoded cysteine up to the conserved J-encoded phenylalanine. Sequences without an unambiguous match to a single V gene segment were excluded from the earlier analysis of 450 to 650 of the donors. An earlier analysis of almost 600 of the donors classified V segments as functional when productive rearrangements were above 56.7% and as segregating when the standard deviation between donors was above 5%. A statistical classification framework was developed to diagnose cytomegalovirus status using the catalog of TCR beta chain sequences. A later analysis assigned V and J genes by comparing TCR nucleotide sequences with IMGT/GENE-DB human TR gene sequences. The TCRdist pipeline was used in a later analysis to assign CDR3 sequences and most-parsimonious VDJ recombination scenarios. A later analysis defined each TCR beta chain by its CDR3 amino acid sequence plus V-gene family, and excluded reads lacking a unique V-gene family. A later analysis removed 500 to 650 highly shared, low-generation-probability nucleotide sequences to deal with suspected cross-contamination and a sequencing artifact. For each public chain, a later analysis derived a clonal expansion index from normalized ranks of inferred template counts within each repertoire. In a later analysis, generation probabilities were computed using a VDJ recombination model fitted to out-of-frame rearrangements, and the results were checked against IGoR. Hypergeometric tests were used in a later analysis to score TCR-TCR, TCR-HLA and TCR-CMV co-occurrence, with a repertoire-size bias correction applied to the TCR pairs. A later analysis estimated false discovery rates by permuting HLA or CMV assignments 20 times. In a later analysis, co-occurring TCRs were grouped with DBSCAN, and TCRdist sequence similarity was added when clustering was performed within HLA-allele-positive subsets. Repertoires with fewer than 30,000 or more than 120,000 public chains, plus five repertoires with anomalous nucleotide sharing, were excluded from co-occurrence clustering. Entries here come from immuneACCESS through TCRdb and include only in-frame sequences with V and J called. Some clones fail to appear in such tables; in the studies checked, an unresolved V gene covers under half of the shortfall, and the cause of the remainder is unknown. That table furnishes V, J and clone size, whereas the DNA furnished D and trimming. This sample is represented by roughly 140,000 clones; 82% of them were singletons. Under 7.5% of the sample is taken by the ten largest.

CDR1 and CDR2 are drawn from the germline V gene: MNHEY, SVGAGI. The CDR3 covers 15 residues, taking in both the cysteine and the phenylalanine. The only DNA kept is the CDR3, 45 bases in frame from the first base. V ends up 2 bases short and J 0 bases short, with an unmatched junction base count of 2. What the work shows at the level of the full study, not this receptor alone: A later analysis reported that several top co-occurrence clusters appeared linked to parvovirus B19, influenza, CMV and Epstein-Barr virus. The earlier analysis of some 540 of the donors excluded roughly 16 rarely observed V segments, including chromosome 9 orphons, because counts were too low. At a false discovery rate of 0.05, a later analysis linked 15,000 to 20,000 TCR beta sequences to specific HLA alleles. A group of highly shared sequence variants was considered likely to be a technical artifact of the sequencing pipeline. The authors suggested that the approach could potentially be generalized to other disease states and immunological phenotypes. A further reported finding was that TCR beta sequences accurately predicted the HLA-A and HLA-B alleles for most subjects in the first cohort. According to a later analysis, TCR association rates differed among HLA loci, with DRB1 alleles showing the most associated TCRs and HLA-C alleles showing the fewest. Correlated functional status among segregating V segments might be attributable to linkage disequilibrium, but an unknown experimental factor could not be ruled out. In a later analysis, HLA-associated TCR beta chains showed more clonal expansion and lower generation probabilities than non-associated chains that were equally common. Three of the identified cytomegalovirus-associated TCR beta chains were confirmed in vitro to be specific for cytomegalovirus antigens. HLA typing was unavailable for some donors at each locus, so association tests used only the typed subset. The classifier was reported to diagnose cytomegalovirus status with high specificity and sensitivity in both the original cohort and the validation cohort. Some IMGT-functional V segments, including TRBV6-2 and TRBV6-3, could not be told apart with the 87-base-pair reads, so those segments were excluded. A later analysis found that most CMV-associated TCR beta chains appeared HLA-restricted, with HLA associations seemingly driven largely by CMV exposure. In the study, approximately 160 TCR beta chains were listed as associated with cytomegalovirus. An association between a missense DCLRE1C variant and V-gene and J-gene trimming of TCR beta chains was found in a later genetic analysis and replicated in an independent cohort. Only TCR beta chains were sequenced in this cohort, and the absence of alpha or paired-chain data limited detectable features. When HLA alleles, especially DR and DQ, strongly co-occurred, TCR associations were difficult to assign to individual alleles. For the cohort, immune exposure information was limited to CMV serostatus. Broadly in line with IMGT annotations, most TCR beta V segments showed up in productive rearrangements about 87% or about 30% of the time in an earlier analysis of several hundred of the donors. A later genetic analysis reported fewer N-insertions in productive TCRs among donors in an Asian-associated ancestry cluster than the roughly 720-donor mean. Presence/absence analyses assumed roughly uniform sequencing depth across donors, an assumption that may not hold. Across donors, most TCR sequences were observed very rarely, whereas some public TCRs were present in many individuals.

The cohort consisted of some 670 healthy bone marrow donors. All cohort members were sampled while nominally healthy, although unrecorded immune exposures were likely present. The donor tested CMV seropositive, placing the donor among the approximately 290 seropositive members of the cohort. Each donor provided a peripheral blood sample, and peripheral blood mononuclear cells were used for TCR beta sequencing. The Qiagen DNeasy Blood Extraction Kit was used to extract genomic DNA from the blood cell samples. In regard to this clone: Its antigen remains unidentified. No much larger clone exists at a distance of one base, and base qualities are not known.

The sample comprised PBMCs. The sequence links TRBV6-5 to TRBJ1-2; 8 bases in the junction line up with TRBD1. This receptor was taken from a woman aged 50 to 60 in good health and CMV-seropositive. The DNA sequence follows: TGTGCCAGCAGTTACGGGACAGGATCTAACTATGGCTACACCTTC. Translated, this gives CASSYGTGSNYGYTF.